These T cell receptor beta chains were read from a single sample in a study of glioma-infiltrating T cells. TCRdb ran MiXCR on the multiplex PCR reads and lists one entry per CDR3 protein. The sample lists approximately 120,000 distinct CDR3 sequences, 20% to 30% occurring once. The sample taken for sequencing was glioma tissue, nonneoplastic brain tissue, or PBMCs (not recorded which). The origin of the receptors is a human donor with low-grade glioma or glioblastoma, undergoing nonglioma brain surgery, or in good health (not recorded which). CDR3s include the opening cysteine and the closing phenylalanine or tryptophan. The D gene is left open where the match is weak. Only part of the rows carry a size: once, few, many, or a class if the clone is expanded.

size,V,J,D,DNA,CDR3
many,TRBV12-3/TRBV12-4,TRBJ1-1,TRBD1,TGTGCCAGCAATGGGGACAGGGGAAACACTGAAGCTTTCTTT,CASNGDRGNTEAFF
many,TRBV29-1,TRBJ2-3,NA,TGCAGCGTTGTGTACAGATCCACAGATACGCAGTATTTT,CSVVYRSTDTQYF
many,TRBV7-3,TRBJ1-5,NA,TGTGCCAGCAGCTTAACAAGCCAACAGCCCCAGCATTTT,CASSLTSQQPQHF
many,TRBV11-1,TRBJ1-1,NA,TGTGCCAGCAGTCCGGGGGCACGAAGGACTGAAGCTTTCTTT,CASSPGARRTEAFF
many,TRBV28,TRBJ2-1,NA,TGTGCCAGCAGTGTAGGGCACAATGAGCAGTTCTTC,CASSVGHNEQFF
NA,TRBV5-1,TRBJ1-2,TRBD1,TGCGCCAGCAGCCCGGGGACAGGGGGATTCTATGGCTACACCTTC,CASSPGTGGFYGYTF
few,TRBV12-3/TRBV12-4,TRBJ2-7,NA,TGTGCCAGCAGTTTGGACGCCTACGAGCAGTACTTC,CASSLDAYEQYF
many,TRBV19,TRBJ2-1,NA,TGTGCCAGTAGTCGTCGGGAAGGATACAATGAGCAGTTCTTC,CASSRREGYNEQFF
many,TRBV6-2/TRBV6-3,TRBJ2-7,NA,TGTGCCAGCAGCTTAGGAACCTACTACGAGCAGTACTTC,CASSLGTYYEQYF
many,TRBV19,TRBJ1-2,TRBD1,TGTGCCAGTAGTATCCCACAGGGGACGCAATATGGCTACACCTTC,CASSIPQGTQYGYTF
many,TRBV20-1,TRBJ1-2,NA,TGCAGTACCGACGGGCCTTTTAACTATGGCTACACCTTC,CSTDGPFNYGYTF
many,TRBV29-1,TRBJ2-3,NA,TGCAGCATGACGGCCCTGAGTGGGGATACGCAGTATTTT,CSMTALSGDTQYF
many,TRBV20-1,TRBJ2-7,TRBD1,TGCAGTGCTACGACAGGGTACTACGAGCAGTACTTC,CSATTGYYEQYF
many,TRBV7-8,TRBJ2-7,TRBD2,TGTGCCAGCAGCATCGGGACTAGCGGGAGGTTCGAGCAGTACTTC,CASSIGTSGRFEQYF
many,TRBV29-1,TRBJ2-1,NA,TGCAGCGTTGGAGGTGAGCAGTTCTTC,CSVGGEQFF
many,TRBV6-1,TRBJ1-1,TRBD1,TGTGCCATCGAGGACAGGGTTGGCACTGAAGCTTTCTTT,CAIEDRVGTEAFF
many,TRBV7-9,TRBJ2-5,TRBD1,TGTGCCAGCAGCTTCTCCGGGACAGTGCAAGAGACCCAGTACTTC,CASSFSGTVQETQYF
many,TRBV7-2,TRBJ1-2,TRBD1,TGTGCCAGCAGCCTACAGGGGCTCCACCAATCTAACTATGGCTACACCTTC,CASSLQGLHQSNYGYTF
few,TRBV29-1,TRBJ1-5,NA,TGCAGCGTTAACGAACAGCCCAATCAGCCCCAGCATTTT,CSVNEQPNQPQHF
few,TRBV20-1,TRBJ2-3,TRBD2,TGCAGTGGCACGGCAAGCGGGACGGCAGATACGCAGTATTTT,CSGTASGTADTQYF
many,TRBV7-7,TRBJ2-5,TRBD1,TGTGCTAGCAGCTCTGGACAGGGACCCCAAGAGACCCAGTACTTC,CASSSGQGPQETQYF
many,TRBV4-1,TRBJ1-5,NA,TGCGCCAGCAGCCAGCGGACAGAGGCTCTCTATGGTACAAATCAGCCCCAGCATTTT,CASSQRTEALYGTNQPQHF
many,TRBV6-1,TRBJ1-2,TRBD1,TGTGCCAGCAGACAGGGGGCGGGTGGCTACACCTTC,CASRQGAGGYTF
few,TRBV9,TRBJ2-7,NA,TGTGCCAGCAGCACCGGGACCCCGGGGAACGAGCAGTACTTC,CASSTGTPGNEQYF
NA,TRBV18,TRBJ2-1,TRBD1,TGTGCCAGCTCACCAGGAACAGGGGTCGATGAGCAGTTCTTC,CASSPGTGVDEQFF
many,TRBV7-3,TRBJ2-5,NA,TGTGCCAGCGGGAAGTCCGGTCAAGAGACCCAGTACTTC,CASGKSGQETQYF
many,TRBV20-1,TRBJ2-7,TRBD2,TGCAGTGCTAGCCCCTCATGGCTAGCGGAGACCTACGAGCAGTACTTC,CSASPSWLAETYEQYF
many,TRBV7-2,TRBJ1-6,TRBD1,TGTGCCAGCAGCACGACAGGGGAGAGGATTTCACCCCTCCACTTT,CASSTTGERISPLHF
few,TRBV29-1,TRBJ2-6,TRBD2,TGCAGCGTTGTTGGCGGGAGGGCAGCCGGGGCCAACGTCCTGACTTTC,CSVVGGRAAGANVLTF
many,TRBV20-1,TRBJ1-6,NA,TGCAGTGCTAGTTACGCCGGTAATTCACCCCTCCACTTT,CSASYAGNSPLHF
many,TRBV2,TRBJ2-5,NA,TGTGCCAGCAGGCTAGCGGAGACCCAGTACTTC,CASRLAETQYF
many,TRBV3-1,TRBJ2-6,NA,TGTGCCAGCAGCCAAGGTGAGGGATCTGGGGCCAACGTCCTGACTTTC,CASSQGEGSGANVLTF
few,TRBV5-1,TRBJ2-7,NA,TGCGCCAGCAGCTTGTTTATCCAAAATTCCTACGAGCAGTACTTC,CASSLFIQNSYEQYF
many,TRBV27,TRBJ2-3,TRBD1,TGTGCCAGCAAGATGCCGGGACAGCGAAAGACAGATACGCAGTATTTT,CASKMPGQRKTDTQYF
many,TRBV28,TRBJ2-7,TRBD1,TGTGCCAGCAGCCCGGGACAGAGCCCCCACGAGCAGTACTTC,CASSPGQSPHEQYF
NA,TRBV29-1,TRBJ1-6,NA,TGCAGCGTTCTACAGGATAATTCACCCCTCCACTTT,CSVLQDNSPLHF